The source of this T cell receptor beta chain is a study of beta chain features in type 1 diabetes. The study reverse transcribed the entire isolated RNA, so it sequenced expressed TCRB transcripts. Roughly 3.6 million reads was the average for naive, central memory and regulatory T cell samples. Produced via immunoSEQ multiplex PCR; TCRdb's table is partial and in-frame only. The repertoire holds about 320,000 clones, with 11% to 15% as singletons. Via the markers CD45RO/CCR7/CD25/CD127/CD95/CD27, stem cell-like memory, regulatory, central memory and naive CD4+ cells were sorted. Germline assignment: CDR1 SGHVS and CDR2 FQNEAQ. The V segment lost 4 bases and the J segment 4 bases; nucleotides outside the gene matches: 5. This CDR3 comprises 16 residues.

The sample comprised central memory CD4+ T cells from blood. J is TRBJ2-5 and V is TRBV7-8, with 14 bases identical to TRBD2. This clonotype originated in a man aged 25 to 40 in good health. CDR3 sequence reads: CASSSGTSGGGETQYF. The DNA of the CDR3 is TGTGCCAGCAGCTCCGGGACTAGCGGGGGCGGAGAGACCCAGTACTTC.